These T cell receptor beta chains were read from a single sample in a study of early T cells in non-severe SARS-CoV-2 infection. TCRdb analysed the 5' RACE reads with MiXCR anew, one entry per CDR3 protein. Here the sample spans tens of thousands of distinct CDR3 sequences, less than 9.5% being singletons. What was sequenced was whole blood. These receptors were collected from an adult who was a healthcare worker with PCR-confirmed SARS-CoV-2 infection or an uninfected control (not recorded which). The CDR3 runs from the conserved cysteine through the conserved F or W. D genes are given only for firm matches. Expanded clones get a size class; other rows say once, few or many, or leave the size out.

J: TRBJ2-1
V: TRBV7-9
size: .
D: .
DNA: TGTGCCAGCAGCTTAATGAGTCATGAGCAGTTCTTC
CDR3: CASSLMSHEQFF

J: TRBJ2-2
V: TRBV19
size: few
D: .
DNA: TGTGCCAGTAAAAGCACTTGGCTTCGCCTGAACACCGGGGAGCTGTTTTTT
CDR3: CASKSTWLRLNTGELFF

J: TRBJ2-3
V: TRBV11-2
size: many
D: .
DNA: TGTGCCAGCAGCTTAGTGCCCTTTACGGGGAGCACAGATACGCAGTATTTT
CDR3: CASSLVPFTGSTDTQYF

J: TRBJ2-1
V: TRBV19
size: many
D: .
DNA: TGTGCCAGTAGTAGGAGTTCAAGCTCCTACAATGAGCAGTTCTTC
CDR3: CASSRSSSSYNEQFF

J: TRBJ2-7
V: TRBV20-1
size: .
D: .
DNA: TGCAGTGCTAGAGACTATTTCCTCGGCGAGCAGTACTTC
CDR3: CSARDYFLGEQYF

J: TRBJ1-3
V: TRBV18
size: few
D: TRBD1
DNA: TGTGCCAGCTCACCACGGACAGGCGATGGAAACACCATATATTTT
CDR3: CASSPRTGDGNTIYF

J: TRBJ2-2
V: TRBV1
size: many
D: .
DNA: TGCACCAGCCTTCGGGACAGGGGTTCCACCGGGGAGCTGTTTTTT
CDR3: CTSLRDRGSTGELFF

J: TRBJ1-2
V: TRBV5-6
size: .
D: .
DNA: TGTGCCAGCAGCTTGGACAGGGAGGGTCTTTTCTATGGCTACACCTTC
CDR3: CASSLDREGLFYGYTF

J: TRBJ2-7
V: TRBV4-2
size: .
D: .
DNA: TGTGCCAGCAGCCAAGGGGATAGCCCACGTCTGGGGGAGCAGTACTTC
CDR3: CASSQGDSPRLGEQYF

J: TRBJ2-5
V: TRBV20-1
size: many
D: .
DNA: TGCAGTGCTACCCCTTTTGGGCAAGAGACCCAGTACTTC
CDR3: CSATPFGQETQYF

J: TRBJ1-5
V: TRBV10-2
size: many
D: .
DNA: TGCGCCAGCGCACATAGCAATCAGCCCCAGCATTTT
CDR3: CASAHSNQPQHF

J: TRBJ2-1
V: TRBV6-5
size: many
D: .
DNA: TGTGCCAGCAGTTATCGTCTAGCAGATAAGCAGTTCTTC
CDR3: CASSYRLADKQFF

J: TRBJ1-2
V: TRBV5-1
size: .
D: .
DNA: TGCGCCAGCAGCTTGGCCCGACAGGTACCCTATGGCTACACCTTC
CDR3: CASSLARQVPYGYTF

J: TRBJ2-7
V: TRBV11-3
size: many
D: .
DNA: TGTGCCAGCAGCTTAGGACCCCCGAACCACGAGCAGTACTTC
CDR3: CASSLGPPNHEQYF

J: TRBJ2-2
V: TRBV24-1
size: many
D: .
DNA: TGTGCCACCAGTGATTCCCTGGGCAGAACGGACGGGGAGCTGTTTTTT
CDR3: CATSDSLGRTDGELFF

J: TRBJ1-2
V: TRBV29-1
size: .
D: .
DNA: TGCAGCGTTGGCCCGGACCGCCAAGAAGGCTACACCTTC
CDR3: CSVGPDRQEGYTF

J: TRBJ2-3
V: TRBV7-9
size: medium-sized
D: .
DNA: TGTGCCAGCGGGGGTACGACAGATACGCAGTATTTT
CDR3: CASGGTTDTQYF

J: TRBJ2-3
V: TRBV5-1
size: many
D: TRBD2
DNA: TGCGCCAGCAGCCCACGGCGACTAGCGGGGGGCCAGACAGATACGCAGTATTTT
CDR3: CASSPRRLAGGQTDTQYF